The following is a T cell receptor beta chain sequence with its context. Its antigen is undetermined. The treatment denotes: roughly 19 received Ad26.COV2.S at low or high dose, single or two shots; roughly 5 received placebo; per-sample allocation not given. Day 63 following the first vaccine or placebo injection was when the samples were taken. An adult of 18-55 years in Boston served as donor. Vaccine was an Ad26 vector expressing Wuhan-strain SARS-CoV-2 spike. This record belongs to a study of Ad26.COV2.S vaccination and SARS-CoV-2 variants. At the level of the study: Into the muscle, Ad26.COV2.S was dosed once or twice, 56 days apart.

CDR1 and CDR2 from the germline V gene are LGHNA and YSLEER. This CDR3 is built from 19 residues. Trimming left V 0 bases short and J 2 bases short, with 22 bases between. Profiling relied on immunoSEQ multiplex PCR, and the TCRdb table lists in-frame clones only, not all of them. The sample includes 300,000 to 400,000 clones, about 82% seen only once; the top ten take under 2%. General study findings and limits: Vaccinated individuals (as opposed to placebo recipients) had higher spike-specific TCR breadth.

The chain joins TRBV4-3 to TRBJ1-1, with TRBD1 as a possible D gene (5 bases). This clonotype was sampled from a person aged 18-60 years who received the Ad26.COV2.S COVID-19 vaccine or a placebo. Material: peripheral blood, obtained in a trial of Ad26.COV2.S vaccine versus placebo. CDR3 residues: CASSQELYSDRSFNTEAFF. The DNA of the CDR3 is TGCGCCAGCAGCCAAGAATTGTACTCCGACAGAAGCTTTAACACTGAAGCTTTCTTT.